The rows below give T cell receptor beta chains drawn from one sample of a study of blood T cell repertoires in COVID-19. The protocol was immunoSEQ multiplex PCR, while the TCRdb copy is restricted to in-frame clones and leaves out a portion. Of fewer than 350,000 clones listed, 70% to 90% were seen once; the top ten hold over 9.5%. Sequenced: peripheral blood. These receptors all stem from a woman aged 25 to 39 with COVID-19, enrolled during active disease. CDR3s include the opening cysteine and the closing phenylalanine or tryptophan. The D gene is left open where the match is weak. A clone size is listed for some rows: how often the clone was seen (once, few, many), or a class if it is expanded.

TRBV7-7	-	-	TRBJ1-3	TGTGCCAGCAGCTCCGGACAGGGAAACACCATATATTTT	CASSSGQGNTIYF
TRBV5-1	-	-	TRBJ2-2	TGCGCCAGCAGCGGAATGACACGGACCGGGGAGCTGTTTTTT	CASSGMTRTGELFF
TRBV6-5	-	-	TRBJ2-2	TGTGCCAGCAGCCGCACCGGGGAGCTGTTTTTT	CASSRTGELFF
TRBV6-5	-	-	TRBJ2-3	TGTGCCAGCAGTTACTCTAAGCGGCTGGTCGATACGCAGTATTTT	CASSYSKRLVDTQYF
TRBV6-5	-	-	TRBJ2-1	TGTGCCAGCAGCTCAATGGAGGGGTACTACAATGAGCAGTTCTTC	CASSSMEGYYNEQFF
TRBV10-2	-	-	TRBJ2-4	TGCGCCAGCAGACTCACCGGGGAGCCCCTTTTCACGGCCAAAAACATTCAGTACTTC	CASRLTGEPLFTAKNIQYF
TRBV5-4	TRBD1	-	TRBJ2-3	TGTGCCAGCAGCTTGGAGGGGGCGGTAAGCACAGATACGCAGTATTTT	CASSLEGAVSTDTQYF
TRBV11-2	-	-	TRBJ2-7	-	CASSFGSGLAVYEQYF
TRBV19	TRBD1	-	TRBJ2-3	TGTGCCAGTAGGGACAGGGGGGGCACAGATACGCAGTATTTT	CASRDRGGTDTQYF
TRBV18	TRBD1	few	TRBJ1-3	TGTGCCAGCTCACCGCGACAGGGCCTTAACTCTGGAAACACCATATATTTT	CASSPRQGLNSGNTIYF
TRBV28	-	-	TRBJ1-3	TGTGCCAGCAGTATCCGGACCGGGGATGGAAACACCATATATTTT	CASSIRTGDGNTIYF
TRBV7-9	-	-	TRBJ1-1	TGTGCCAGCAGAGGCGTGGGCCGATGGAACACTGAAGCTTTCTTT	CASRGVGRWNTEAFF
TRBV7-9	-	once	TRBJ1-2	TGTGCCAGCAGCTTAAGAGGGGGCTATGGCTACACCTTC	CASSLRGGYGYTF
TRBV27	TRBD2	-	TRBJ2-3	TGTGCCAGCAGTACCCGACTAGCGGCCACAGATACGCAGTATTTT	CASSTRLAATDTQYF
TRBV5-1	-	-	TRBJ1-2	TGCGCCAGCAGCTACGAGGGGGGGATAAGTAACTATGGCTACACCTTC	CASSYEGGISNYGYTF